The 24 T cell receptor beta chains in this list originate from one sample, sequenced in a study of blood T cell repertoires in COVID-19. Data came from immunoSEQ multiplex PCR; TCRdb stores just in-frame clones and leaves some out. The sample has 50,000 or so clones, around 89% seen once. The sequencing sample was made of peripheral blood. These receptors were collected from a man aged 55 to 69 with active COVID-19.

This clone was observed a single time. V is TRBV2 and J is TRBJ2-5; TRBD2 is a possible D gene (6 bases). Germline V gene lookup returns CDR1 SNHLY and CDR2 FYNNEI. This CDR3 region has 15 residues. V lost 7 bases to trimming and J lost 5 bases, with 20 bases between them. CDR3 loop: CASTRSGRGGETQYF. The CDR3 coding sequence is TGTGCCAGCACCCGGAGCGGGCGAGGAGGGGAGACCCAGTACTTC.

The V call is TRBV21-1, the J call TRBJ1-1. TRBV21-1 is described as a pseudogene. The CDR3 length is 15 residues. CDR3 in amino acids: CASSKVGHGGTEAFF. CDR3 DNA: TGTGCCAGCAGCAAAGTGGGGCACGGGGGAACTGAAGCTTTCTTT.

The table lists this clone with a count of one. This chain uses TRBV5-4 with TRBJ1-1; the D gene is possibly TRBD1 (6 bases). V shed 0 bases and J shed 5 bases, with 14 bases lying between them. CDR3 size: 15 residues. CDR1 and CDR2 (germline): SGHNT, YYREEE (reference sequence). CDR3 sequence reads: CASSLVAGVGTEAFF. In DNA form, the CDR3 reads TGTGCCAGCAGCTTGGTAGCAGGGGTGGGAACTGAAGCTTTCTTT.

The V gene is TRBV18, the J gene TRBJ2-2; D is uncertain. The CDR3 totals 13 residues. The V gene's germline CDR1 is KGHSH and CDR2 LQKENI. V was shortened by 4 bases and J by 7 bases, with 10 bases between the two germline ends. The CDR3 region has the DNA TGTGCCAGCTCACATGACTCGTACGGGGAGCTGTTTTTT. Translating gives CASSHDSYGELFF.

The chain couples TRBV3-1 (or the pseudogene TRBV3-2) to TRBJ2-7; possibly TRBD2 for D (7 bases). Per germline, CDR1 LGHDT and CDR2 YNNKEL (reference sequence). The CDR3 length is 16 residues. Trimming left V 4 bases short and J 3 bases short, with 19 bases between. The CDR3 sequence: CASSPAWGGPNYEQYF. CDR3 nucleotides: TGTGCCAGCAGCCCGGCCTGGGGGGGCCCCAACTACGAGCAGTACTTC.

The CDR3 region has the DNA TGTGCCAGCAGTTCCGGGACAGGGCGCTACGAGCAGTACTTC. Translated, it gives CASSSGTGRYEQYF. The V and J genes are TRBV27 and TRBJ2-7; 9 bases fit TRBD1. This CDR3 comprises 14 residues. Per germline, CDR1 MNHEY and CDR2 SMNVEV (reference sequence). The ends lost 4 bases at V and 3 bases at J; junction bases unmatched: 4.

The V and J genes are TRBV7-3 and TRBJ2-2; TRBD2 is a possible D gene (5 bases). Trimming stripped 4 bases from V and 6 bases from J, with 15 bases between. The germline gives CDR1 SGHTA, CDR2 FQGTGA. The CDR3 covers 15 residues. In DNA, the CDR3 is TGTGCCAGCAGCTCAACGGGCGGGTATGCCGGGGAGCTGTTTTTT. Its translation is CASSSTGGYAGELFF.

The chain is built from TRBV10-3 and TRBJ1-2, with 11 positions matching TRBD1. V shed 5 bases and J 8 bases; nucleotides not matched to a gene: 4. The CDR3 consists of 13 residues. The germline CDR1 and CDR2 sequences are ENHRY and SYGVKD. DNA of the CDR3: TGTGCCATCAGTTCTGGACAGGGGGCGGGCTACACCTTC. Residues: CAISSGQGAGYTF.

The CDR3, as DNA: TGTGCCAGCAGTTACTCCAGGGAGGGAGGCACTGAAGCTTTCTTT. This translates into CASSYSREGGTEAFF. V gene TRBV6-2 or TRBV6-3 combines with J gene TRBJ1-1; D is possibly TRBD1 (5 bases). CDR3 length: 15 residues. V was shortened by 0 bases and J by 4 bases, with 12 bases between the two germline ends. CDR1 MNHEY and CDR2 SVGEGT come from the germline V gene.

The J gene is TRBJ2-1, the V gene TRBV7-8; D possibly corresponds to TRBD2 (6 bases). CDR3 length: 14 amino acids. V was cut by 5 bases and J by 10 bases, with 18 bases left in between. The germline V gene has CDR1 SGHVS and CDR2 FQNEAQ. CDR3 bases: TGTGCCAGCAGCCTACCTTTGACTAGGAGAGAGCAGTTCTTC. This translates into CASSLPLTRREQFF.

CDR3 sequence reads: CASSLSGRNRYTF. The CDR3 DNA reads as TGTGCCAGCAGTTTATCGGGGCGGAACCGCTACACCTTC. V gene TRBV27 combines with J gene TRBJ1-2; a possible D gene is TRBD1 (5 bases). The germline CDR1 and CDR2 sequences are MNHEY and SMNVEV (reference sequence). The CDR3 contains 13 residues. Trimming took 0 bases from V and 9 from J, leaving 11 bases between them.

This clone showed up just once. The rearrangement links TRBV18 to TRBJ1-2; 9 nucleotides match TRBD1. CDR3 length equals 13 residues. V lost 3 bases and J lost 6; bases outside the gene matches: 2. Germline assignment: CDR1 KGHSH and CDR2 LQKENI. The CDR3 reads CASSPRTGDGYTF. As DNA, the CDR3 is TGTGCCAGCTCACCCCGGACAGGGGATGGCTACACCTTC.

The CDR3 nucleotides are TGCGCCAGCAGCCCTACAGGGGGCGGGGAGACCCAGTACTTC. Protein: CASSPTGGGETQYF. The V and J genes are TRBV5-1 and TRBJ2-5; 9 bases align to TRBD1. The CDR3 has 14 amino acids. V trimming: 4 bases; J trimming: 5 bases; junction bases outside the gene matches: 6. CDR1 is SGHRS, CDR2 YFSETQ, per germline.

The chain combines TRBV29-1 with TRBJ1-3; 8 bases map to TRBD1. The CDR3 extends over 14 amino acids. Germline-derived CDR1 and CDR2 are SQVTM and ANQGSEA. Trimming took 4 bases from V and 2 from J; bases not matched to a gene: 4. The CDR3 is CSVARTGTGNTIYF. CDR3 sequence (DNA): TGCAGCGTTGCCCGGACAGGGACTGGAAACACCATATATTTT.

This clone was detected a few times. The chain carries TRBV28 and TRBJ2-7; D is undetermined. Trimming took off 4 bases at V and 1 base at J, with 17 bases between the two ends. This CDR3 spans 16 amino acids. CDR1 and CDR2 (germline): MDHEN, SYDVKM. The CDR3 nucleotides read TGTGCCAGCAGTTCCCCAATACTGGGCCGGTCCTACGAGCAGTACTTC. This sequence encodes CASSSPILGRSYEQYF.

V usage is TRBV6-2 or TRBV6-3 and J usage is TRBJ2-7; 8 bases match TRBD2. This CDR3 contains 14 residues. V lost 2 bases, J lost 5 bases, and 5 bases stayed unmatched. Per germline, CDR1 MNHEY and CDR2 SVGEGT. Here the CDR3 reads CASSYPGLANEQYF. CDR3 DNA sequence: TGTGCCAGCAGTTACCCCGGACTAGCCAACGAGCAGTACTTC.

In this sample, this clone turned up once. The chain is built from TRBV11-3 and TRBJ2-1, with 11 nucleotides matching TRBD2. After removal of 5 bases from V and 9 bases from J, the junction contained 6 bases not matched to a gene. The CDR3 consists of 14 residues. CDR1 is SGHNT, CDR2 YENEEA, per germline. The CDR3 protein is CASSRTSGSSEQFF. Here the CDR3 DNA reads TGTGCCAGCAGCCGGACTAGCGGGTCTAGTGAGCAGTTCTTC. The entire variable domain, with the rest obtained from reference TRBV11-3 and TRBJ2-1, is as follows: EAGVVQSPRYKIIEKKQPVAFWCNPISGHNTLYWYLQNLGQGPELLIRYENEEAVDDSQLPKDRFSAERLKGVDSTLKIQPAELGDSAVYLCASSRTSGSSEQFFGPGTRLTVL.

This sequence joins TRBV7-2 and TRBJ2-2, with 7 nucleotides matching TRBD1. The CDR3 loop spans 15 amino acids. CDR1 is SGHTA and CDR2 is FQGNSA in the germline V gene. The junction had 8 bases not matched to a gene; V was cut back by 5 bases and J by 5 bases. The CDR3 DNA reads as TGTGCCAGCAGCCGGGGACAGAGCAGGACCGGGGAGCTGTTTTTT. This sequence encodes CASSRGQSRTGELFF.

The V gene is TRBV10-3, the J gene TRBJ1-2; 11 nucleotides align to TRBD1. Germline assignment: CDR1 ENHRY and CDR2 SYGVKD. The CDR3 length is 14 residues. Germline trimming cut 6 bases from V and 7 bases from J; bases unmatched to any gene: 7. In nucleotides, the CDR3 is TGTGCCATCAGCCGGACAGGGGGCGCAGGTGGCTACACCTTC. The encoded protein is CAISRTGGAGGYTF.

The chain combines TRBV11-3 with TRBJ2-5; 7 nucleotides agree with TRBD2. J lost 1 base, V lost 3 bases, and 5 bases had no gene match. CDR3 length equals 15 residues. CDR1 SGHNT and CDR2 YENEEA come from the germline V gene. The CDR3 sequence is CASSLGGSRQETQYF. The DNA for the CDR3 is TGTGCCAGCAGCTTGGGGGGGTCCCGCCAAGAGACCCAGTACTTC.

The table lists this clone with a count of one. This chain links TRBV7-2 with TRBJ2-2, with a possible D match to TRBD2 (6 bases). V lost 5 bases to trimming and J lost 7 bases, with 11 bases between them. Germline assignment: CDR1 SGHTA and CDR2 FQGNSA. CDR3 length: 13 residues. CDR3 residues: CASSPRGYGELFF. CDR3 in DNA: TGTGCCAGCAGCCCTCGGGGGTACGGGGAGCTGTTTTTT. The variable domain in full, completed from reference TRBV7-2 and TRBJ2-2, reads GAGVSQSPSNKVTEKGKDVELRCDPISGHTALYWYRQSLGQGLEFLIYFQGNSAPDKSGLPSDRFSAERTGGSVSTLTIQRTQQEDSAVYLCASSPRGYGELFFGEGSRLTVL.

This chain links TRBV5-1 with TRBJ1-1, with D uncertain. This CDR3 comprises 16 residues. Germline CDR1 reads SGHRS; CDR2 reads YFSETQ. Trimming pared 1 base from V and 0 bases from J, leaving 13 bases between. CDR3 in DNA: TGCGCCAGCAGCTTGCGAAATGGAGGGATGAACACTGAAGCTTTCTTT. It is translated as CASSLRNGGMNTEAFF.

The chain links TRBV6-6 to TRBJ1-2; 8 bases map to TRBD1. J gave up 6 bases and V 6 bases, and 9 bases lay outside the gene matches. This CDR3 comprises 14 residues. Germline V CDR1 and CDR2: MNHNY, SVGAGI (reference sequence). The CDR3 protein is CASSLDRGLDGYTF. The CDR3 bases are TGTGCCAGCAGCCTAGACAGGGGTCTAGATGGCTACACCTTC.

The chain uses TRBV21-1 and TRBJ2-7; no check of the table's D call, TRBD2, against the DNA was made. TRBV21-1 has pseudogene status. This CDR3 spans 16 amino acids. CDR3 protein: CASSIRRTSGIHEQYF. The CDR3 nucleotides read TGTGCCAGCAGCATACGAAGGACTAGCGGGATCCACGAGCAGTACTTC.